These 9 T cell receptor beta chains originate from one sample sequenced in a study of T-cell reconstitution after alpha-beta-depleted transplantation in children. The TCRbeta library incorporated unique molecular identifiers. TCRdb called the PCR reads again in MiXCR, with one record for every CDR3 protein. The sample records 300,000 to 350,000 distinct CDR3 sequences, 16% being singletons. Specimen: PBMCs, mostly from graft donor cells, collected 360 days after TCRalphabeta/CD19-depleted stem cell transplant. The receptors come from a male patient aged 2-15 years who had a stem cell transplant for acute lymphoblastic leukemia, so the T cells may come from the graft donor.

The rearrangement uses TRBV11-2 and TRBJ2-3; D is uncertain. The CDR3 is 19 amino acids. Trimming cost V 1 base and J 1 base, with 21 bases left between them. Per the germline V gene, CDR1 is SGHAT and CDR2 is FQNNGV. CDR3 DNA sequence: TGTGCCAGCAGCTTAGTGGCCAATAGCAGGATCCGACGCACAGATACGCAGTATTTT. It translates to CASSLVANSRIRRTDTQYF.

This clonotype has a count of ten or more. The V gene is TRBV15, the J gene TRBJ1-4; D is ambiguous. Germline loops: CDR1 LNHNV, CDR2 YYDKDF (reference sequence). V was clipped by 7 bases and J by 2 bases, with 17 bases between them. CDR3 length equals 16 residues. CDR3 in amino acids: CATTSRVQRTNEKLFF. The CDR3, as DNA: TGTGCCACCACCTCTAGGGTACAGCGGACTAATGAAAAACTGTTTTTT.

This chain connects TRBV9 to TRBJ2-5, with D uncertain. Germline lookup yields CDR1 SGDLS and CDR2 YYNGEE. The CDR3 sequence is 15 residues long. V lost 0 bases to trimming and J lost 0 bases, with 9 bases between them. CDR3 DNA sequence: TGTGCCAGCAGCGTAGGTTTGGGGTACCAAGAGACCCAGTACTTC. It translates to CASSVGLGYQETQYF.

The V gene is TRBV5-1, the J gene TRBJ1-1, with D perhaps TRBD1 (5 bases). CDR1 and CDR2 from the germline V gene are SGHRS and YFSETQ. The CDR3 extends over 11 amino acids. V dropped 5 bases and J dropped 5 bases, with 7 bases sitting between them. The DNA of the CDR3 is TGCGCCAGCAGACGGGGGACTGAAGCTTTCTTT. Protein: CASRRGTEAFF.

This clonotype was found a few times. The CDR3 sequence: CASSPLERQGLDTGELFF. The CDR3, as DNA: TGCGCCAGCAGCCCCCTAGAGAGACAGGGACTCGACACCGGGGAGCTGTTTTTT. V gene TRBV5-1 combines with J gene TRBJ2-2; maybe TRBD1 (7 bases). The CDR3 sequence is 18 residues long. Germline V gene sequence: CDR1 SGHRS, CDR2 YFSETQ. The V gene lost 4 bases and the J gene lost 3 bases, with 22 bases spanning the gap.

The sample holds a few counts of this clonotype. In DNA form, the CDR3 reads TGTGCCAGCAGCCCAGAGGGGTGGAGGGCCTACGAGCAGTACTTC. Translated, it gives CASSPEGWRAYEQYF. The V call is TRBV7-9, the J call TRBJ2-7; a possible D gene is TRBD2 (6 bases). Trimming stripped 5 bases from V and 2 bases from J, with 16 bases between. Germline assignment: CDR1 SEHNR and CDR2 FQNEAQ (reference sequence). CDR3 length: 15 residues. Full variable domain (remainder filled in from reference TRBV7-9 and TRBJ2-7): DTGVSQNPRHKITKRGQNVTFRCDPISEHNRLYWYRQTLGQGPEFLTYFQNEAQLEKSRLLSDRFSAERPKGSFSTLEIQRTEQGDSAMYLCASSPEGWRAYEQYFGPGTRLTVT.

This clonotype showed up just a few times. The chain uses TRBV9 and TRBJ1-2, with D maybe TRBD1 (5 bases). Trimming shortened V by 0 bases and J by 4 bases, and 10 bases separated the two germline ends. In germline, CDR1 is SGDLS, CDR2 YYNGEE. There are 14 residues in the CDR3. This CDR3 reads CASSVDYRSYGYTF. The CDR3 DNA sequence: TGTGCCAGCAGCGTAGATTACAGGTCCTATGGCTACACCTTC.

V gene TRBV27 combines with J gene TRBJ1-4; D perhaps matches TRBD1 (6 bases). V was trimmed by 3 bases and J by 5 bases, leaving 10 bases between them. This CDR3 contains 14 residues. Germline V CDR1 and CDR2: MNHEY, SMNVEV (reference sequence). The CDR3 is CASSLRGSNEKLFF. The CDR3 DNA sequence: TGTGCCAGCAGTTTGAGGGGGTCCAATGAAAAACTGTTTTTT.

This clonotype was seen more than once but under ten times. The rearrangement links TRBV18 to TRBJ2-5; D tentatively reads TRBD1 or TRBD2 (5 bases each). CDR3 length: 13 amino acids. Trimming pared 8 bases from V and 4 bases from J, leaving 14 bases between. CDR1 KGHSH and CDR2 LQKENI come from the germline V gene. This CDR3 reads CASTRDLGETQYF. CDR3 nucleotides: TGTGCCAGCACCAGGGACCTGGGAGAGACCCAGTACTTC.